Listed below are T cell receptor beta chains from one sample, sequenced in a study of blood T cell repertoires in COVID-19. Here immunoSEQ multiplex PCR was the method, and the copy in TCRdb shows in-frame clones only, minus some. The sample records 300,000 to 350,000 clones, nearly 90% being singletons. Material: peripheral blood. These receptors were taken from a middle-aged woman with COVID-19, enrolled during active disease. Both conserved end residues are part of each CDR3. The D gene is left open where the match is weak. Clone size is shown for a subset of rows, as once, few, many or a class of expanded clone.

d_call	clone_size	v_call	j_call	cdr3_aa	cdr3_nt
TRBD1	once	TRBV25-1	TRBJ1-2	CASSEITGGNYGYTF	TGTGCCAGCAGTGAAATTACAGGGGGCAACTATGGCTACACCTTC
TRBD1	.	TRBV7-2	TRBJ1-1	CASSSHRGNPNTEAFF	TGTGCCAGCAGCTCCCACAGGGGAAACCCGAACACTGAAGCTTTCTTT
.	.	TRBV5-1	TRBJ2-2	CASSADSSNTGELFF	TGCGCCAGCAGCGCAGACAGCTCGAACACCGGGGAGCTGTTTTTT
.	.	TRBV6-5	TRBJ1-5	CASSYLRGNQPQHF	TGTGCCAGCAGTTATTTGCGGGGTAATCAGCCCCAGCATTTT
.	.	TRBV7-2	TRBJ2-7	CASSTDRSYEQYF	TGTGCCAGCAGCACGGACAGATCCTACGAGCAGTACTTC
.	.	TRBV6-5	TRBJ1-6	CASRGGGFGDSPLHF	TGTGCCAGCAGGGGTGGAGGGTTCGGTGATTCACCCCTCCACTTT
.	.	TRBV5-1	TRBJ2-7	CASSLVPPGGRKKLTYEQYF	TGCGCCAGCAGCTTGGTACCGCCAGGGGGGCGGAAAAAATTAACCTACGAGCAGTACTTC
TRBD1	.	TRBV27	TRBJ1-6	CASSNSQGVYNSPLHF	TGTGCCAGCAGCAATTCACAGGGGGTCTATAATTCACCCCTCCACTTT
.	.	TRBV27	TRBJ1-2	CASSSGQYYGYTF	TGTGCCAGCAGTTCCGGACAGTACTATGGCTACACCTTC
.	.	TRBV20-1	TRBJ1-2	CSALDYGYTF	TGCAGTGCCTTAGATTATGGCTACACCTTC
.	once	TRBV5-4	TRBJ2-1	CASSSEWEQFF	TGTGCCAGCAGCTCCGAGTGGGAGCAGTTCTTC
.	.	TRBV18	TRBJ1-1	CASSPLAGAVNTEAFF	TGTGCCAGCTCACCACTTGCGGGGGCAGTCAACACTGAAGCTTTCTTT
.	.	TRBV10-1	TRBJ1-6	CASSETALWDNSPLHF	TGCGCCAGCAGTGAGACAGCTTTGTGGGATAATTCACCCCTCCACTTT
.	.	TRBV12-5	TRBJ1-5	CASGLVRSGVYSNQPQHF	TGTGCTAGTGGTTTGGTAAGGTCAGGGGTGTATAGCAATCAGCCCCAGCATTTT
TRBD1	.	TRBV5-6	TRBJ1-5	CASSFLGQPNQPQHF	TGTGCCAGCAGCTTCTTGGGACAGCCAAATCAGCCCCAGCATTTT
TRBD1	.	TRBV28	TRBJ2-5	CASSLYRGIQETQYF	TGTGCCAGCAGTCTCTACAGGGGAATCCAAGAGACCCAGTACTTC
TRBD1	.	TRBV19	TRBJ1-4	CASSTGQGLRYNEKLFF	TGTGCCAGTAGTACCGGACAGGGCCTCAGGTATAATGAAAAACTGTTTTTT
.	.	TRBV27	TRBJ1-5	CAAGPYNQPQHF	TGTGCCGCAGGGCCCTACAATCAGCCCCAGCATTTT
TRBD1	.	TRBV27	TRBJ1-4	CASSWTGEWNEKLFF	TGTGCCAGCAGTTGGACAGGGGAGTGGAATGAAAAACTGTTTTTT
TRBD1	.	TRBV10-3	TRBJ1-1	CAISASTGVSEAFF	TGTGCCATCAGTGCCTCGACAGGGGTCTCTGAAGCTTTCTTT
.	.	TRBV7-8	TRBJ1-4	CASSAVSISLGEKLFF	TGTGCCAGCAGCGCGGTTTCCATCTCACTTGGGGAAAAACTGTTTTTT
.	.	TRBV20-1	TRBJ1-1	CSAPGQTEAFF	TGCAGTGCTCCCGGACAGACAGAAGCTTTCTTT
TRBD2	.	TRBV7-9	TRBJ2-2	CASSLREIGTGELFF	TGTGCCAGCAGCCTGCGGGAGATCGGCACCGGGGAGCTGTTTTTT
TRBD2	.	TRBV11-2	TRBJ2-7	CASSRGGVPSSYEQYF	TGTGCCAGCTCTCGGGGGGGAGTCCCCAGCTCCTACGAGCAGTACTTC
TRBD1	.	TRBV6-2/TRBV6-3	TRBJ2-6	CASSKTGTGANVLTF	TGTGCCAGCAGTAAGACAGGGACTGGGGCCAACGTCCTGACTTTC
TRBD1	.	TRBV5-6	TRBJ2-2	CASSVPTGRFGTGELFF	TGTGCCAGCAGCGTACCGACAGGGCGGTTTGGCACCGGGGAGCTGTTTTTT
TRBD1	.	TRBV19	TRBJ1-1	CASWTGVLGEAFF	TGTGCCAGTTGGACAGGGGTTTTGGGTGAAGCTTTCTTT
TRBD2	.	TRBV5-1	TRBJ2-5	CASSQGLADQETQYF	TGCGCCAGCAGCCAGGGACTAGCGGACCAAGAGACCCAGTACTTC
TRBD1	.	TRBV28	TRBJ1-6	CASSPNRGRDSPLHF	TGTGCCAGCAGCCCGAACAGGGGGCGGGATTCACCCCTCCACTTT
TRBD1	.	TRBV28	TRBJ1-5	CASSLWTGSSAQHF	TGTGCCAGCAGCCTATGGACAGGGAGCAGCGCCCAGCATTTT
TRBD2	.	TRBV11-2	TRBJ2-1	CASSLRGLAGGPRSDEQFF	TGTGCCAGCAGCTTAAGGGGACTAGCGGGAGGGCCCCGTTCGGATGAGCAGTTCTTC
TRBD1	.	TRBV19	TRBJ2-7	CASTRDGTGAYEQYF	TGTGCCAGTACCAGAGATGGGACAGGGGCATACGAGCAGTACTTC
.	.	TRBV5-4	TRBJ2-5	CASSLWGEETQYF	TGTGCCAGCAGCTTGTGGGGGGAAGAGACCCAGTACTTC
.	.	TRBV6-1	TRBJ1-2	CASSESTHGYTF	TGTGCCAGCAGTGAATCCACACATGGCTACACCTTC
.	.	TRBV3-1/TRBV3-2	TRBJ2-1	CASSQGRGGEQFF	TGTGCCAGCAGCCAAGGTAGGGGTGGTGAGCAGTTCTTC
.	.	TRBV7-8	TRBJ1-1	CASSARVVNTEAFF	TGTGCCAGCAGCGCCAGGGTCGTAAATACTGAAGCTTTCTTT
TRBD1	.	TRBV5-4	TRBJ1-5	CASSLAGGGNQPQHF	TGTGCCAGCAGCTTGGCAGGGGGCGGCAATCAGCCCCAGCATTTT
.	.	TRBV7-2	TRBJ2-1	CASSPREAGAQSGNEQFF	TGTGCCAGCAGCCCCAGGGAGGCCGGGGCCCAATCAGGCAATGAGCAGTTCTTC
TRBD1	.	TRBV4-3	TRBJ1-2	CASSPDRVQDGYTF	TGCGCCAGCAGCCCCGACAGGGTTCAAGATGGCTACACCTTC
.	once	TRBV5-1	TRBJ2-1	CASGLANEQFF	TGCGCCAGCGGGCTAGCGAATGAGCAGTTCTTC
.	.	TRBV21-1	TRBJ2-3	CASSKSPGPTDTQYF	TGTGCCAGCAGCAAAAGTCCAGGCCCCACAGATACGCAGTATTTT
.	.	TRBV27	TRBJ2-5	CASGLLSVGETQYF	TGTGCCAGCGGCCTTTTGAGTGTCGGGGAGACCCAGTACTTC
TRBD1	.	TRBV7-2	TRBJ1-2	CASRNAPGQGALGYTF	TGTGCCAGCAGGAACGCTCCTGGACAGGGGGCTTTAGGCTACACCTTC
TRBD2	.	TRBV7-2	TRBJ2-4	CASSQTGTSGSSKNIQYF	TGTGCCAGCAGCCAAACCGGGACTAGCGGGAGCTCCAAAAACATTCAGTACTTC
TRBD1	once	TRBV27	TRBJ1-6	CASSWASGQGSGNNSPLHF	TGTGCCAGCAGTTGGGCTTCGGGACAGGGCTCGGGTAATAATTCACCCCTCCACTTT
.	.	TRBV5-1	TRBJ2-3	CASSLDGAPTDTQYF	TGCGCCAGCAGCTTGGATGGGGCCCCCACAGATACGCAGTATTTT
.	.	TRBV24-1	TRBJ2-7	CATSDTRQGDLEQYF	TGTGCCACCAGTGACACCCGGCAGGGCGACCTCGAGCAGTACTTC
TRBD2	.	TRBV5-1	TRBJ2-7	CASSPGLAGVEQYF	TGCGCCAGCAGCCCTGGACTAGCGGGAGTCGAGCAGTACTTC
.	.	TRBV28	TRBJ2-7	CASSTLGGRASYEQYF	TGTGCCAGCAGTACCTTAGGGGGGAGGGCCTCCTACGAGCAGTACTTC
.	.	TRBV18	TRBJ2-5	CASSPSYQETQYF	TGTGCCAGCTCACCCTCGTACCAAGAGACCCAGTACTTC
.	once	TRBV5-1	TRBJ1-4	CASTPRGRQEEKLFF	TGCGCCAGCACCCCTAGGGGCAGGCAAGAGGAAAAACTGTTTTTT
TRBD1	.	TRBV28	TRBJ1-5	CASSLLDRASQPQHF	TGTGCCAGCAGTTTACTAGACAGGGCGAGTCAGCCCCAGCATTTT